This is a list of T cell receptor beta chains from one sample in a study of shared clonotypes between healthy human individuals. The method was immunoSEQ multiplex PCR; TCRdb's version includes in-frame clones alone and lacks a portion of them. The data show under 600,000 clones, nearly 98% seen once. The sample comprised naive CD8+ T cells sorted from blood. These TCRs come from a man younger than 45 in good health. Each CDR3 is given with its conserved first and last residue. A D gene is named only where the DNA matches it firmly. Some rows mark clone size as missing; the rest say once, few, many or name a class of expanded clone.

clone size: once
D gene: TRBD2
J gene: TRBJ2-1
V gene: TRBV7-9
CDR3 DNA: TGTGCCGCGGGGGTGGGTGAGCAGTTCTTC
CDR3 protein: CAAGVGEQFF

clone size: -
D gene: -
J gene: TRBJ2-1
V gene: TRBV28
CDR3 DNA: TGTGCCAGCAGTGAACTGCCGGGACTCCCCGCCTCCAATGAGCAGTTCTTC
CDR3 protein: CASSELPGLPASNEQFF

clone size: -
D gene: -
J gene: TRBJ1-2
V gene: TRBV6-4
CDR3 DNA: TGTGCCAGCAGTGAGGATTGGACGGACTATGGCTACACCTTC
CDR3 protein: CASSEDWTDYGYTF

clone size: once
D gene: TRBD1
J gene: TRBJ1-1
V gene: TRBV7-2
CDR3 DNA: TGTGCCAGCAGCCGGAGAGACAGGGGCGGGACTGAAGCTTTCTTT
CDR3 protein: CASSRRDRGGTEAFF

clone size: -
D gene: -
J gene: TRBJ2-5
V gene: TRBV6-5
CDR3 DNA: TGTGCCAGCAGTTACTCGGAGACCCAGTACTTC
CDR3 protein: CASSYSETQYF

clone size: -
D gene: -
J gene: TRBJ2-1
V gene: TRBV5-1
CDR3 DNA: TGCGCCAGCAGCTCTACGACTACTGACCTACGCCCCCTCTACAATGAGCAGTTCTTC
CDR3 protein: CASSSTTTDLRPLYNEQFF

clone size: -
D gene: -
J gene: TRBJ2-1
V gene: TRBV9
CDR3 DNA: TGTGCCAGCAGCCCGAGCCCGCGGACCTCCTACAATGAGCAGTTCTTC
CDR3 protein: CASSPSPRTSYNEQFF

clone size: -
D gene: TRBD2
J gene: TRBJ2-7
V gene: TRBV27
CDR3 DNA: TGTGCCAGCAGTTTATTGGGGATAGCGGGACCCTACGAGCAGTACTTC
CDR3 protein: CASSLLGIAGPYEQYF

clone size: -
D gene: -
J gene: TRBJ2-3
V gene: TRBV7-3
CDR3 DNA: TGTGCCAGCAGCTTAACGCTAGAGTTTGGGGCGGATACGCAGTATTTT
CDR3 protein: CASSLTLEFGADTQYF

clone size: -
D gene: -
J gene: TRBJ1-5
V gene: TRBV27
CDR3 DNA: TGTGCCAGCAGTTCCAGACTCGAGGGTCGTCATCAGCCCCAGCATTTT
CDR3 protein: CASSSRLEGRHQPQHF

clone size: -
D gene: -
J gene: TRBJ1-2
V gene: TRBV9
CDR3 DNA: TGTGCCAGCAGCTCCCGAATCTATGGCTACACCTTC
CDR3 protein: CASSSRIYGYTF